Listed below are T cell receptor beta chains from one sample, sequenced in a study of T and B cells in COVID-19 patients. In TCRdb, the multiplex PCR reads were re-called with MiXCR into one record per CDR3 protein. Among roughly 450 distinct CDR3 sequences, roughly a quarter were seen once, and the ten largest hold approximately 31%. The sequenced sample consisted of blood. Source of these receptors: a human donor with active COVID-19. CDR3s include the opening cysteine and the closing phenylalanine or tryptophan. The D gene is left open where the match is weak. A clone size is listed for some rows: how often the clone was seen (once, few, many), or a class if it is expanded.

cdr3_nt | cdr3_aa | v_call | clone_size | d_call | j_call
TGTGCCAGCAGTCCGGGACTTTCTGGAAACACCATATATTTT | CASSPGLSGNTIYF | TRBV12-3/TRBV12-4 | medium-sized | . | TRBJ1-3
TGTGCCAGCAGTTACCGGGACAGGGCATATGGCTACACCTTC | CASSYRDRAYGYTF | TRBV6-5 | large | TRBD1 | TRBJ1-2
TGCAGCGTTGAGGTGTCAGCTAATGAAAAACTGTTTTTT | CSVEVSANEKLFF | TRBV29-1 | hyperexpanded | . | TRBJ1-4
TGTGCCAGCACCCCAGGTTGGTCTGGCTACACCTTC | CASTPGWSGYTF | TRBV6-5 | medium-sized | . | TRBJ1-2
TGTGCCAGCAGCTTTTGGGGCAAAAACATTCAGTACTTC | CASSFWGKNIQYF | TRBV5-6 | large | . | TRBJ2-4
TGTGCCAGCAGTTTAGGGGCTATTAGTGGGAACTATGGCTACACCTTC | CASSLGAISGNYGYTF | TRBV12-3/TRBV12-4 | . | . | TRBJ1-2
TGTGCCAGCAGCCAAGGACAGTCCCTAGGCGGCTACACCTTC | CASSQGQSLGGYTF | TRBV7-2 | medium-sized | . | TRBJ1-2
TGCAGTGCTAGAGATAAAAGGGGCGAGCAGTACTTC | CSARDKRGEQYF | TRBV20-1 | . | . | TRBJ2-7
TGTGCCAGCAGCTTAGAAGGGGGGGGGGCGAACACCGGGGAGCTGTTTTTT | CASSLEGGGANTGELFF | TRBV13 | . | . | TRBJ2-2
TGTGCCAGCAGCGTAACCCAGGGGTCTCCAGATACGCAGTATTTT | CASSVTQGSPDTQYF | TRBV13 | . | . | TRBJ2-3
TGCGCCAGCAGCCCCGATGGGGGGCCAGCCGGGGAGCTGTTTTTT | CASSPDGGPAGELFF | TRBV5-1 | medium-sized | . | TRBJ2-2
TGCGCCAGCAGCTTGGGTGGAGAAACCTACGAGCAGTACTTC | CASSLGGETYEQYF | TRBV5-1 | medium-sized | . | TRBJ2-7
TGTGCCATCAGTGACATCACAGATACGCAGTATTTT | CAISDITDTQYF | TRBV10-3 | large | . | TRBJ2-3
TGTGCCAGCAGTCCCGGGACAGGGGGCTGGGGGACCCAGTACTTC | CASSPGTGGWGTQYF | TRBV12-3/TRBV12-4 | medium-sized | TRBD1 | TRBJ2-5
TGTGCCAGCAGCGAGGGGACAGGGGTTACTCAGCCCCAGCATTTT | CASSEGTGVTQPQHF | TRBV7-2 | . | TRBD1 | TRBJ1-5
TGTGCCAGCAGTTTATTCCTCACAGATACGCAGTATTTT | CASSLFLTDTQYF | TRBV27 | large | . | TRBJ2-3
TGTGCCAGCAGCTCACAGGGGAACACTGAAGCTTTCTTT | CASSSQGNTEAFF | TRBV7-9 | medium-sized | . | TRBJ1-1
TGTGCCAGTAGCCCGGACACCGGCAATGAGCAGTTCTTC | CASSPDTGNEQFF | TRBV19 | large | . | TRBJ2-1
TGTGCCAGTAATTTGCGGGACAGGGGGTATGGGGCCAACGTCCTGACTTTC | CASNLRDRGYGANVLTF | TRBV19 | large | TRBD1 | TRBJ2-6
TGTGCCAGCAGCTTGGGACTAGCGGAGGTCGACCGCACAGATACGCAGTATTTT | CASSLGLAEVDRTDTQYF | TRBV5-6 | . | TRBD2 | TRBJ2-3
TGTGCCAGCAGCTCGGGACTAGCGGGCAATGAGCAGTTCTTC | CASSSGLAGNEQFF | TRBV5-6 | . | TRBD2 | TRBJ2-1
TGCAGCGTTGAAGGGAAGGGACTAGCGGAACACGAGCAGTACTTC | CSVEGKGLAEHEQYF | TRBV29-1 | . | TRBD2 | TRBJ2-7
TGTGCCACCAGCGGGGGGTCGCACACAGATACGCAGTATTTT | CATSGGSHTDTQYF | TRBV6-2/TRBV6-3 | large | TRBD2 | TRBJ2-3
TGTGCCAGCAGCTTGCGGAGGGCGAACACCGGGGAGCTGTTTTTT | CASSLRRANTGELFF | TRBV7-9 | medium-sized | . | TRBJ2-2
TGCAGTGCTACCGGCGGGTACTACAATGAGCAGTTCTTC | CSATGGYYNEQFF | TRBV20-1 | few | . | TRBJ2-1
TGTGCCAGTAGGACACAGGGGGGGAGCAATCAGCCCCAGCATTTT | CASRTQGGSNQPQHF | TRBV19 | . | TRBD1 | TRBJ1-5
TGCAGCGTTGCCCCACAGGGGGGGAGCAATCAGCCCCAGCATTTT | CSVAPQGGSNQPQHF | TRBV29-1 | hyperexpanded | TRBD1 | TRBJ1-5
TGTGCCAGGGACAGGCGAAGCTCCTACGAGCAGTACTTC | CARDRRSSYEQYF | TRBV19 | . | TRBD1 | TRBJ2-7